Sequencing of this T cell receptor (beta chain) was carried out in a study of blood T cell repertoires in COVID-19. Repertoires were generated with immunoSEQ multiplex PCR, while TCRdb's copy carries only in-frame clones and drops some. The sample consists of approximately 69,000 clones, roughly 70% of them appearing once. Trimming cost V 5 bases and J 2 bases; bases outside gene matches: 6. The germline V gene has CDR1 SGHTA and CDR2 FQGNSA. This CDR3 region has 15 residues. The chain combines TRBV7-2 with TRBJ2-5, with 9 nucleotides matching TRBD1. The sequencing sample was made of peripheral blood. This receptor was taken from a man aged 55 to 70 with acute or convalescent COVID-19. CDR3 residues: CASSTDRGGQETQYF. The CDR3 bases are TGTGCCAGCAGCACCGACAGGGGGGGGCAAGAGACCCAGTACTTC.